These 9 T cell receptor beta chains came from one sample sequenced in a study of cytomegalovirus exposure and HLA in healthy donors. Use of 60 Vbeta and 13 Jbeta primers characterized the PCR. Generated by immunoSEQ multiplex PCR, the TCRdb table keeps only in-frame clones and is missing some. Here the sample spans around 120,000 clones, roughly 86% being singletons. Sequencing used PBMCs. These receptors originate from a young man in good health and CMV-seronegative.

This rearrangement joins TRBV5-5 to TRBJ1-4; the D gene is possibly TRBD1 (6 bases). Germline V gene sequence: CDR1 SGHKS, CDR2 YYEKEE (reference sequence). CDR3 length equals 15 residues. Trimming took 2 bases from V and 5 from J, leaving 13 bases between them. CDR3 sequence reads: CASSLVGARNEKLFF. CDR3 nucleotides: TGTGCCAGCAGCTTAGTGGGGGCACGAAATGAAAAACTGTTTTTT.

With regard to this clone: Germline is not matched at one junction end, which may reflect a read error. V is TRBV6-5 and J is TRBJ2-2; D might be TRBD2 (7 bases). Germline V gives CDR1 MNHEY, CDR2 SVGAGI. The CDR3 loop spans 15 amino acids. The CDR3 region has the DNA TGTGCCAGCGGAATACGGGGGGCGAATACCGGGGAGCTGTTTTTT. Translating it yields CASGIRGANTGELFF.

The chain combines TRBV2 with TRBJ1-1, with D perhaps TRBD1 (5 bases). With 8 bases removed from V and 0 bases from J, the gap between germline ends came to 16 bases. The CDR3 contains 15 residues. Germline V gene lookup returns CDR1 SNHLY and CDR2 FYNNEI. CDR3 sequence reads: CASLGRVTLNTEAFF. CDR3 nucleotide sequence: TGTGCCAGCCTTGGCAGGGTGACCCTGAACACTGAAGCTTTCTTT.

The J gene is TRBJ1-6, the V gene TRBV6-4, with 7 bases lining up with TRBD1. The CDR3 is made up of 14 amino acids. J gave up 10 bases and V 3 bases, and 6 bases lay outside the gene matches. Germline V lookup: CDR1 MRHNA, CDR2 SNTAGT. The CDR3 is CASSESTGSSPLHF. CDR3 coding DNA: TGTGCCAGCAGTGAGTCGACAGGGTCCTCACCCCTCCACTTT.

The chain combines TRBV2 with TRBJ1-2, with D possibly TRBD1 on 6 matching bases. CDR3 length: 15 residues. CDR1 and CDR2 (germline): SNHLY, FYNNEI. V gave up 3 bases and J gave up 4 bases, with 15 bases separating them. CDR3 coding DNA: TGTGCCAGCAGTGATAGCCGGACAGCCTCCTATGGCTACACCTTC. This encodes CASSDSRTASYGYTF.

A few counts support this clone. The chain employs TRBV5-4 and TRBJ2-7, with TRBD1 matching 9 bases. Germline V gene sequence: CDR1 SGHNT, CDR2 YYREEE (reference sequence). Germline trimming cut 0 bases from V and 7 bases from J; bases unmatched to any gene: 8. The CDR3 is 15 residues long. The CDR3 here is CASSLGTGAEWEQYF. As DNA, the CDR3 is TGTGCCAGCAGCTTGGGGACAGGGGCGGAATGGGAGCAGTACTTC.

The table lists this clone with a few counts. The rearrangement joins TRBV6-1 to TRBJ2-3, with TRBD2 matching 8 bases. Trimming at V came to 4 bases and at J to 0 bases, leaving 9 bases not matched to a gene. The CDR3 has 17 residues. The germline V gene has CDR1 MNHNS and CDR2 SASEGT. The CDR3, as DNA: TGTGCCAGCAGTGCTCTCCCCGGGGGGGGAAGCACAGATACGCAGTATTTT. It codes for CASSALPGGGSTDTQYF.

The chain couples TRBV2 to TRBJ1-2; 10 nucleotides line up with TRBD1. From germline, CDR1 is SNHLY and CDR2 FYNNEI. Unmatched junction bases numbered 1, after V lost 3 bases and J lost 6 bases. CDR3 size: 13 residues. The CDR3: CASSDGTGDGYTF. CDR3 nucleotides: TGTGCCAGCAGTGACGGGACAGGGGATGGCTACACCTTC.

The CDR3 reads CASSYPGGGPNTGELFF. The DNA for the CDR3 is TGTGCCAGCAGCTACCCCGGGGGGGGGCCGAACACCGGGGAGCTGTTTTTT. The chain uses TRBV5-6 and TRBJ2-2; 8 positions agree with TRBD2. V was pared by 3 bases and J by 0 bases, with 7 bases of the junction left unmatched. Germline CDR1 reads SGHDT; CDR2 reads YYEEEE. CDR3 length: 17 amino acids.